Here is one TCR beta chain with its context. Its antigen is still unknown. The sample comes from a study of cytomegalovirus exposure and HLA in healthy donors. Study-wide results and limits: According to the study, about 180 TCR beta chains were cytomegalovirus-associated. The classifier, whose performance was assessed in both the original and validation cohorts, reportedly diagnosed cytomegalovirus status with high specificity and sensitivity. Specificity of a few CMV-associated chains for CMV antigens was verified in vitro.

The repertoire was sequenced with immunoSEQ multiplex PCR; TCRdb's copy has only in-frame clones and lacks some. The table shows about 160,000 clones, with 85% to 90% occurring only once. The source of this sequence is a young woman in good health and CMV-seronegative. Sequencing was carried out using PBMCs.

The CDR3 loop reads CSAEAQSTSGANVLTF. In nucleotides, the CDR3 is TGCAGCGCCGAGGCACAGTCGACCTCTGGGGCCAACGTCCTGACTTTC. This chain uses TRBV29-1 with TRBJ2-6; unclear D gene. There are 16 residues in the CDR3. Germline-derived CDR1 and CDR2 are SQVTM and ANQGSEA. Trimming shortened V by 7 bases and J by 0 bases, and 16 bases separated the two germline ends.